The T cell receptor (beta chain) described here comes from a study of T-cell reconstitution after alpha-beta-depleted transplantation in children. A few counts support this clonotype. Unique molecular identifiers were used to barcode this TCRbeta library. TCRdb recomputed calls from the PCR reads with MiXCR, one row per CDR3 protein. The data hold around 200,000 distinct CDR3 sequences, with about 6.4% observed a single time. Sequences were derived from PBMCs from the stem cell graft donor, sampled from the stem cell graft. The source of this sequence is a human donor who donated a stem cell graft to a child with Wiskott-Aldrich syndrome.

The CDR3 DNA reads as TGTGCCAGCAGGGGGTTAGCGGGGCGCAATGAGCAGTTCTTC. It translates to CASRGLAGRNEQFF. This chain links TRBV2 with TRBJ2-1; TRBD2 aligns across 8 bases. CDR1 is SNHLY and CDR2 is FYNNEI in the germline V gene. CDR3 length: 14 amino acids. The J segment lost 6 bases and the V segment lost 6 bases, leaving 7 bases of the junction unmatched.